Shown below are 10 T cell receptor beta chains from a single sample sequenced in a study of blood T cells in healthy people across ages. Primers used in a second PCR of roughly 7 to 11 cycles were a sample-barcoded 5' primer and a J-beta primer mix. Each CDR3 protein is one row after TCRdb ran MiXCR on the 5' RACE reads. The table lists 800,000 to 950,000 distinct CDR3 sequences, roughly 52% of them singletons. Sequenced: blood. Source of these receptors: a man aged 30 to 45 in good health.

This clonotype was seen a few times. The rearrangement links TRBV6-5 to TRBJ2-5, with D possibly being TRBD2 (5 bases). Judging by the DNA end, TRBJ2-7 fits better; the J call may be wrong. There are 15 residues in the CDR3. Germline V lookup: CDR1 MNHEY, CDR2 SVGAGI. CDR3 region: CASSYVGVSTYEQYF. The CDR3 DNA reads as TGTGCCAGCAGTTACGTCGGGGTGTCAACCTACGAGCAGTACTTC.

Remarks on this clonotype: It may be a read error: a sequence one base away is much more abundant. The CDR3 DNA is TGTGCCAGCAGTTACTCGGGGGCCCACGAGCAGTACTTC. Translation: CASSYSGAHEQYF. This chain uses TRBV6-6 with TRBJ2-7; possibly TRBD1 for D (6 bases). Germline CDR1 MNHNY, CDR2 SVGAGI (reference sequence). Trimming took off 0 bases at V and 5 bases at J, with 8 bases between the two ends. The length of the CDR3 is 13 residues.

This chain's CDR3 is CASSLKGFHSPLHF. CDR3 coding DNA: TGTGCCAGCAGTTTAAAGGGCTTTCATTCACCCCTCCACTTT. The V call is TRBV12-3 or TRBV12-4, the J call TRBJ1-6; D gene uncertain. V shed 2 bases and J shed 8 bases, with 10 bases lying between them. CDR3 size: 14 residues.

Only a few counts were recorded for this clonotype. J is TRBJ2-1 and V is TRBV29-1, with D tentatively TRBD1 (6 bases). Trimming stripped 1 base from V and 1 base from J, with 11 bases between. CDR1 and CDR2 (germline): SQVTM, ANQGSEA. The CDR3 has 15 residues. CDR3 amino acids: CSVEGGRGSYNEQFF. The CDR3 bases are TGCAGCGTTGAAGGGGGAAGGGGGTCCTACAATGAGCAGTTCTTC.

This clonotype was picked up a small number of times. The chain carries TRBV29-1 and TRBJ2-3, with 11 bases that match TRBD2. This CDR3 has 17 amino acids. Trimming removed 0 bases from V and 2 bases from J; junction bases left unmatched: 7. The germline CDR1 and CDR2 sequences are SQVTM and ANQGSEA. The CDR3 sequence: CSVEDPASGGITDTQYF. The DNA for the CDR3 is TGCAGCGTTGAAGACCCGGCTAGCGGGGGGATCACAGATACGCAGTATTTT.

The chain joins TRBV7-2 to TRBJ1-2, with D perhaps matching TRBD1 (5 bases). CDR1 is SGHTA, CDR2 FQGNSA, per germline. The V end lost 5 bases, the J end lost 2 bases, and 21 bases lay between the germline ends. The CDR3 has 17 amino acids. The CDR3 DNA reads as TGTGCCAGCAGCCCCGGACTGATGGGGCCCAAGAACTATGGCTACACCTTC. Amino acids: CASSPGLMGPKNYGYTF.

This clonotype was counted a few times. J is TRBJ2-7 and V is TRBV7-9, with TRBD2 as a possible D gene (6 bases). Germline-derived CDR1 and CDR2 are SEHNR and FQNEAQ (reference sequence). This CDR3 spans 14 amino acids. The ends were cut back, 6 bases at V and 3 bases at J, with 15 bases in the middle. The CDR3: CASSSGREIYEQYF. CDR3 nucleotide sequence: TGTGCCAGCAGTTCTGGACGGGAGATCTACGAGCAGTACTTC.

This clonotype occurred a few times. This chain connects TRBV11-2 to TRBJ2-3; D is perhaps TRBD2 (5 bases). CDR1 and CDR2 (germline): SGHAT, FQNNGV. V lost 5 bases, J lost 1 base, and 13 bases lay in between. The CDR3 has 15 amino acids. CDR3 amino acids: CASSPSGIRTDTQYF. CDR3 coding DNA: TGTGCCAGCAGCCCCTCGGGGATTCGCACAGATACGCAGTATTTT.

The J gene is TRBJ2-7, the V gene TRBV12-3 or TRBV12-4; 7 nucleotides line up with TRBD2. The CDR3 has 15 amino acids. V lost 6 bases and J lost 6; bases outside the gene matches: 14. The CDR3 region is CASSLGASGTSEQYF. DNA for the CDR3: TGTGCCAGCAGCCTAGGGGCTAGCGGAACGAGCGAGCAGTACTTC.

This clonotype was observed many times. The chain employs TRBV7-8 and TRBJ2-5; D is unclear. Trimming removed 2 bases at V and 4 bases at J, with 11 bases between. The CDR3 runs 14 residues. Germline V CDR1 and CDR2: SGHVS, FQNEAQ. This CDR3 reads CASSLTVESETQYF. CDR3 DNA sequence: TGTGCCAGCAGCTTAACGGTCGAATCAGAGACCCAGTACTTC. Full variable domain (remainder filled in from reference TRBV7-8 and TRBJ2-5): GAGVSQSPRYKVAKRGQDVALRCDPISGHVSLFWYQQALGQGPEFLTYFQNEAQLDKSGLPSDRFFAERPEGSVSTLKIQRTQQEDSAVYLCASSLTVESETQYFGPGTRLLVL.